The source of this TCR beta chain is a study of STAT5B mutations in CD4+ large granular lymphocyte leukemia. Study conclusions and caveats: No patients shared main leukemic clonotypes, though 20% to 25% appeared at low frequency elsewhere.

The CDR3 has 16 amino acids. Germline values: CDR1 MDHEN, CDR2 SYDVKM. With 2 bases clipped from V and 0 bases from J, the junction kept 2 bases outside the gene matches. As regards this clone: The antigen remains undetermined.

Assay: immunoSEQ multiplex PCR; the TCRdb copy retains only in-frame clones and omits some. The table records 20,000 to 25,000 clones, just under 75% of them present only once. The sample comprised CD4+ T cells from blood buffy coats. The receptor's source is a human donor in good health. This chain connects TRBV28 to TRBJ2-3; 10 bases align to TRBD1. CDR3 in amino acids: CASSLGQGGSTDTQYF. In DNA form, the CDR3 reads TGTGCCAGCAGTTTAGGACAGGGGGGAAGCACAGATACGCAGTATTTT.